The TCR beta chain under discussion was sequenced for a study of neurological immune-mediated disorders. TCRdb re-called the 5' RACE reads through MiXCR, storing one row per CDR3 protein. The repertoire consists of tens of thousands of distinct CDR3 sequences, with around 5.3% occurring once and the leading ten covering 1.4% to 1.5%. Study outcomes and limitations: HTLV-1-associated myelopathy ranked highest for TCR clonal expansion and multiple sclerosis lowest, beneath healthy controls.

The sample holds many counts of this clonotype. What it recognizes is unknown. The germline V gene encodes CDR1 DFQATT and CDR2 SNEGSKA (reference sequence). This CDR3 region has 13 residues. V was clipped by 5 bases and J by 8 bases; unmatched bases: 8. Specimen: CD4+ T cells from blood. The J gene is TRBJ1-2, the V gene TRBV20-1, with 10 bases matching TRBD1. This receptor was obtained from a woman under 30 with multiple sclerosis. The CDR3: CSADDRGLEGYTF. The CDR3 DNA reads as TGCAGTGCTGACGACAGGGGGCTGGAAGGCTACACCTTC.